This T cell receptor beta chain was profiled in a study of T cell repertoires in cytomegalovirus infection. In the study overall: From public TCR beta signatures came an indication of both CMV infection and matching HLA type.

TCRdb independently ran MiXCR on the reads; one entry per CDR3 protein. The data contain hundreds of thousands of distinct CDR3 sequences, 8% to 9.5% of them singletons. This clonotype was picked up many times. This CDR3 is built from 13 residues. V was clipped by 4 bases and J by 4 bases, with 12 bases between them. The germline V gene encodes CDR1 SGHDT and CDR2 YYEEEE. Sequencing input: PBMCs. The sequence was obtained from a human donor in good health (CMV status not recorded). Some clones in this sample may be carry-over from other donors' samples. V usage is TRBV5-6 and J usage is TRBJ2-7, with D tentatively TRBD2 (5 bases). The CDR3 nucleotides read TGTGCCAGCAGCAAAGGGAGACGGTACGAGCAGTACTTC. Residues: CASSKGRRYEQYF.